Shown below are 4 T cell receptor beta chains from a single sample sequenced in a study of cytomegalovirus exposure and HLA in healthy donors. Generated by immunoSEQ multiplex PCR, the TCRdb table keeps only in-frame clones and is missing some. The sample yields 100,000 to 120,000 clones, roughly 90% seen once. Material: PBMCs. Receptors were obtained from a woman under 40 in good health and CMV-seropositive.

The chain links TRBV6-6 to TRBJ2-3; a possible D gene is TRBD1 (5 bases). The V end lost 6 bases, the J end lost 5 bases, and 9 bases lay between the germline ends. Germline-derived CDR1 and CDR2 are MNHNY and SVGAGI (reference sequence). CDR3 length: 12 amino acids. Written as DNA, the CDR3 is TGTGCCAGCAGGCAGGGTGAAGATACGCAGTATTTT. Protein sequence: CASRQGEDTQYF.

This rearrangement joins TRBV29-1 to TRBJ2-5; TRBD1 matches at 8 bases. Germline CDR1 SQVTM, CDR2 ANQGSEA. CDR3 length: 16 amino acids. V lost 0 bases and J lost 4; bases outside the gene matches: 10. The CDR3 DNA reads as TGCAGCGTTGAAGATCAGGTCAGGGGGCCTGGAGAGACCCAGTACTTC. It is translated as CSVEDQVRGPGETQYF. Using reference TRBV29-1 and TRBJ2-5 for the parts outside the CDR3, the full variable domain is SAVISQKPSRDICQRGTSLTIQCQVDSQVTMMFWYRQQPGQSLTLIATANQGSEATYESGFVIDKFPISRPNLTFSTLTVSNMSPEDSSIYLCSVEDQVRGPGETQYFGPGTRLLVL.

The chain uses TRBV11-2 and TRBJ2-7, with TRBD2 matching 7 bases. The CDR3 covers 16 residues. Germline values: CDR1 SGHAT, CDR2 FQNNGV. The ends lost 6 bases at V and 3 bases at J; junction bases unmatched: 14. The CDR3 sequence is CASRGLKRDALYEQYF. CDR3 nucleotides: TGTGCCAGCAGGGGACTAAAGAGGGACGCTCTCTACGAGCAGTACTTC.

This chain joins TRBV5-1 and TRBJ2-1, with 8 nucleotides matching TRBD2. The CDR3 is 15 amino acids. In germline, CDR1 is SGHRS, CDR2 YFSETQ. With V trimmed by 1 base and J by 3 bases, 3 bases remained unmatched. For the CDR3, the DNA is TGCGCCAGCAGCTTGAGTAGCGGGATCTACAATGAGCAGTTCTTC. The encoded protein is CASSLSSGIYNEQFF.